The clone carrying this TCR beta chain was observed once. This record belongs to a study of identifying expanded T cells in peripheral blood. Germline lookup yields CDR1 MGHRA and CDR2 YSYEKL. V was clipped by 0 bases and J by 6 bases, with 14 bases between them. The CDR3 extends over 16 amino acids. The data were produced by immunoSEQ multiplex PCR, yet TCRdb's version contains in-frame clones alone and is incomplete. The sample shows about 82,000 clones, over 85% of them seen only once. The TCR originated in a person between 18 and 70 years old in good health. Sequencing used blood. The rearrangement links TRBV4-1 to TRBJ2-2, with TRBD1 as a possible D gene (5 bases). In nucleotides, the CDR3 is TGCGCCAGCAGCCAAGAACCAGGGTTGAATGCCGGGGAGCTGTTTTTT. Protein product: CASSQEPGLNAGELFF.